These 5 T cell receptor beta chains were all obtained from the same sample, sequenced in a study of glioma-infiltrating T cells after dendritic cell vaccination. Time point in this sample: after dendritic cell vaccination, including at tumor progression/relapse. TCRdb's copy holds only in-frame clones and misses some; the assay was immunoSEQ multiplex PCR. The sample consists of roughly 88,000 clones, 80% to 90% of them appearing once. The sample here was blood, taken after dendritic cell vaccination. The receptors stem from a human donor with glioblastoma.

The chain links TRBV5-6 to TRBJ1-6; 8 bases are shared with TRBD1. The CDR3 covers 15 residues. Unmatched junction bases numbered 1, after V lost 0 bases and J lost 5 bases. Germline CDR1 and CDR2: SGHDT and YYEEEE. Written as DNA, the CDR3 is TGTGCCAGCAGCTTGGGGACAGGGAATAATTCACCCCTCCACTTT. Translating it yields CASSLGTGNNSPLHF.

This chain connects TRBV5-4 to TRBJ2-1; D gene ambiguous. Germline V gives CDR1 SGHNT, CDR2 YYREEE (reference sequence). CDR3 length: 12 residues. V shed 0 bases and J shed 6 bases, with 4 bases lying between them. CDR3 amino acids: CASSLESNEQFF. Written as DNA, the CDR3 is TGTGCCAGCAGCTTGGAGAGCAATGAGCAGTTCTTC.

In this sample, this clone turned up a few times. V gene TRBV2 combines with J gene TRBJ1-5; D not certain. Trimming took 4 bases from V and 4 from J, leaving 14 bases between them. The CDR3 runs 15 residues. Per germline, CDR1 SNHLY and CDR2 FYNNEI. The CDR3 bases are TGTGCCAGCAGTGTAGGAGGGCCCTCGAATCAGCCCCAGCATTTT. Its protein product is CASSVGGPSNQPQHF.

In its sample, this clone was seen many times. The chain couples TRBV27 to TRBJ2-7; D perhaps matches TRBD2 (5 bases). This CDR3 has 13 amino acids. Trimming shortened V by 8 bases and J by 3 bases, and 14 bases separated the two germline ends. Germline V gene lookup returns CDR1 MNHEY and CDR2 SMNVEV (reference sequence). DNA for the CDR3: TGTGCCAGCGCCCCAAACGCGGGCTACGAGCAGTACGTC. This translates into CASAPNAGYEQYV.

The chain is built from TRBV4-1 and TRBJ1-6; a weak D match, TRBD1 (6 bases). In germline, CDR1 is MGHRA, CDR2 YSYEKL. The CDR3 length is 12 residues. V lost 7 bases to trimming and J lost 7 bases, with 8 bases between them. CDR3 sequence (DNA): TGCGCCAGCAACAGGGCCAATTCACCCCTCCACTTT. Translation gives CASNRANSPLHF.